This T cell receptor (beta chain) was captured in a study of glioma-infiltrating T cells after dendritic cell vaccination. TCRB CDR3 was amplified from 2 ug genomic DNA or less. Sequencing used immunoSEQ multiplex PCR; TCRdb keeps in-frame clones, though not all of them. This sample has more than 95,000 clones; approximately 80% occur once, and the top ten carry roughly 12%. Germline V gene sequence: CDR1 SGDLS, CDR2 YYNGEE. CDR3 length: 17 residues. V was cut by 0 bases and J by 2 bases, with 15 bases left in between. This receptor was identified in a human donor with glioblastoma. This specimen consisted of blood, obtained before dendritic cell vaccination. V usage is TRBV9 and J usage is TRBJ1-3; maybe TRBD1 (6 bases). CDR3 coding DNA: TGTGCCAGCAGCGTAGGTGGGCAGGGGCTAACTGGAAACACCATATATTTT. It is translated as CASSVGGQGLTGNTIYF.